The T cell receptor (beta chain) under discussion was sequenced for a study of cytomegalovirus exposure and HLA in healthy donors (dated by TCRdb to about 2017). For the wider study: According to a later analysis, one platform produced both the roughly 130 validation repertoires and the roughly 660 repertoires of the first cohort. To predict cytomegalovirus infection status, the study brought together high-throughput TCR immunosequencing, statistical association of individual TCRs with disease status, and machine learning. The study aimed to test whether cataloging public T cell receptors could reveal signatures of past pathogen exposure. A separate validation cohort of over a hundred different subjects was used in addition to the roughly 620-subject first cohort.

Libraries were built with the immunoSEQ multiplex PCR assay. The source study handled its data this way. A statistical classification framework was developed to diagnose cytomegalovirus status using the catalog of TCR beta chain sequences. TCRdb stores this immuneACCESS table with in-frame sequences only. Part of the clones is absent; in the studies checked, under half of the shortfall reflects unresolved V genes, and no reason is known for the rest. The V and J calls and clone size come from that table; D and trimming were worked out from the DNA. In all, the sample holds around 220,000 clones, and approximately 80% of those were seen once. The top ten clones comprise about 14% of the sample. The CDR3 holds 11 amino acids from the cysteine to the phenylalanine. Only the CDR3 DNA is retained, 33 bases long and in frame from the first base. The germline V gene yields MNHEY for CDR1 and SVGAGI for CDR2. V lost 5 bases and J lost 6 bases; the stretch between them is 6 bases long.

This clone was seen only a few times. The specificity of this receptor is unknown. Nothing much larger sits one base from this clone, and base qualities are not available. Broader findings and caveats from the paper: In vitro tests confirmed that a few of the cytomegalovirus-associated TCR beta chains recognize cytomegalovirus antigens. A later analysis found that TCRs clustered in the first cohort also tended to co-occur in the roughly 120 validation repertoires, with 94% of cluster scores above 0. According to the authors, the approach could potentially be generalized to other disease states and immunological phenotypes. The study gave a list of under 200 TCR beta chains associated with cytomegalovirus. The classifier was reported to diagnose cytomegalovirus status with high specificity and sensitivity in both the original and validation cohorts. Across donors, most TCR sequences were observed very rarely, whereas some public TCRs were present in many individuals. The validation cohort had no HLA typing available for a later analysis, so co-occurrence within that cohort was assessed over all 130 or so repertoires.

Separate from the roughly 630-subject first cohort, the validation cohort of 120 subjects was the group to which the donors belonged. This TCR derives from a woman in her 30s in good health and CMV-seropositive. The V gene is TRBV6-5 and the J gene is TRBJ2-3, with a tentative D gene TRBD1 over 5 matching bases. Sequencing was performed on PBMCs. The DNA sequence is TGTGCCAGCAGTGGGGCCGATACGCAGTATTTT. Its translation reads: CASSGADTQYF.